This T cell receptor (beta chain) was observed in a study of shared clonotypes between healthy human individuals. Generated by immunoSEQ multiplex PCR, the TCRdb table keeps only in-frame clones and is missing some. Among more than 550,000 clones, over 60% were seen once, and the ten largest hold less than 2%. This sequence originates from a woman aged 30 to 39 in good health. Sequencing used memory CD4+ T cells sorted from blood. The subset denotes: CD45RA-negative fraction.

The CDR3 loop reads CASSPQTGGGEQYF. Written as DNA, the CDR3 is TGTGCCAGCAGCCCACAGACAGGGGGCGGCGAGCAGTACTTC. The J gene is TRBJ2-7, the V gene TRBV11-2; 10 nucleotides line up with TRBD1. The germline gives CDR1 SGHAT, CDR2 FQNNGV. J lost 6 bases, V lost 5 bases, and 7 bases had no gene match. The CDR3 consists of 14 residues. The whole variable domain, filled in from reference TRBV11-2 and TRBJ2-7, reads EAGVAQSPRYKIIEKRQSVAFWCNPISGHATLYWYQQILGQGPKLLIQFQNNGVVDDSQLPKDRFSAERLKGVDSTLKIQPAKLEDSAVYLCASSPQTGGGEQYFGPGTRLTVT.